Here is one TCR beta chain with its context. Its cognate antigen is unknown. This record comes from a study of T cell responses to AZD1222 COVID-19 vaccine. Regarding the study as a whole: Seropositive status at baseline applied to only 5 or 6 AZD1222 recipients. Donors were chiefly white British, with a greater number of females, and clonal diversity was perhaps underestimated. At 160-218 and 743-854, vaccine-associated CD4 TCRs were dominant, and they spanned spike. Two AZD1222 doses significantly raised spike-specific TCR breadth and depth over controls.

This table comes from immunoSEQ multiplex PCR, and its TCRdb copy is limited to in-frame clones, with some not included. Among over 95,000 clones listed, approximately 90% were seen once. In germline, CDR1 is SGHDN, CDR2 FVKESK. V shed 5 bases and J shed 0 bases, with 11 bases lying between them. The CDR3 is 16 residues long. The receptor's source is an adult in good health. Sequenced here: peripheral blood, sampled on day 0 of AZD1222 vaccination. The J gene is TRBJ1-6, the V gene TRBV14; D call uncertain. CDR3 coding DNA: TGTGCCAGCAGCTCCCGGCGGCCCTCCTATAATTCACCCCTCCACTTT. As protein: CASSSRRPSYNSPLHF.